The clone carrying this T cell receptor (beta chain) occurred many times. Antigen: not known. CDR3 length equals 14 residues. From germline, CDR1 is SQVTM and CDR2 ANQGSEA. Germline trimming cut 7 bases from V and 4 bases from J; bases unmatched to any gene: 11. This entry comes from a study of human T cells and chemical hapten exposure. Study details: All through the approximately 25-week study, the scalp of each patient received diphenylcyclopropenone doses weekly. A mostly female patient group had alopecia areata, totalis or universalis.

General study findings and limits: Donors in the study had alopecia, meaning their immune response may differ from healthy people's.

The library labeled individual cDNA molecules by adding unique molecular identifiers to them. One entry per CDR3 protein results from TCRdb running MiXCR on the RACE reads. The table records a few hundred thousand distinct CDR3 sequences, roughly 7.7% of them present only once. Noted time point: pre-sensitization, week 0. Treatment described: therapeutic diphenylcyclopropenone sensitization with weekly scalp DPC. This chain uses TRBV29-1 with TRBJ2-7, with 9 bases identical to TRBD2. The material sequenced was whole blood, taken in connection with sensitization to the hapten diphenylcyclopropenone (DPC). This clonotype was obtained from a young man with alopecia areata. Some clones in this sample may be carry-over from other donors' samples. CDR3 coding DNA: TGCAGCGCAGTAGCGGGGGACATCGGATACGAGCAGTACTTC. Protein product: CSAVAGDIGYEQYF.